These 5 T cell receptor beta chains came from one sample sequenced in a study of T cells in women clearing cervical HPV infection. Only in-frame clones appear in the TCRdb table, and some are missing; sequencing was by immunoSEQ multiplex PCR. The sample table sets out under 35,000 clones. The source material was blood buffy coat. Every receptor here comes from a woman aged 18 to 75 with a cervical HPV16 infection that either progressed to CIN3+ or cleared (not recorded which).

On this clone: Sequencing ends 3 residues short of the CDR3 end; the germline J gene provides the rest. The rearrangement links TRBV20-1 to TRBJ2-7; 12 nucleotides line up with TRBD2. Germline trimming cut 5 bases from V and 4 bases from J; bases unmatched to any gene: 3. The CDR3 runs to 13 residues. CDR1 is DFQATT and CDR2 is SNEGSKA in the germline V gene (reference sequence). The sequenced CDR3 bases are TGCAGTGCTGGGACTAGCGGGTGGTACGAG. Encoded protein: CSAGTSGWYE. The whole CDR3 sequence reads CSAGTSGWYEQYF.

A word on this clone: The observed sequence ends 3 residues before the CDR3 terminus, with the missing tail filled in from the germline J gene. The chain links TRBV20-1 to TRBJ2-3; 7 bases map to TRBD2. The trim removed 6 bases at V and 1 base at J, leaving 4 bases unmatched. The germline V gene encodes CDR1 DFQATT and CDR2 SNEGSKA (reference sequence). The CDR3 totals 13 residues. CDR3 region: CSASGEGTDTQYF. Partial CDR3 DNA: TGCAGTGCCAGCGGGGAGGGCACAGATACG.

A note on this clone: The read ends 3 residues early relative to the CDR3; the germline J gene fills the gap. The rearrangement joins TRBV20-1 to TRBJ2-7; D may correspond to TRBD1 or TRBD2 (5 bases each). With 5 bases removed from V and 0 bases from J, the gap between germline ends came to 14 bases. This CDR3 region has 14 residues. The V gene's germline CDR1 is DFQATT and CDR2 SNEGSKA (reference sequence). CDR3 DNA, as far as it was read: TGCAGTGCTGAGGGGCTAAAAAGCTCCTACGAG. This codes for CSAEGLKSSYE. The entire CDR3 protein is CSAEGLKSSYEQYF.

As concerns this clone: The observed sequence ends 3 residues before the CDR3 terminus, with the missing tail filled in from the germline J gene. The chain is built from TRBV6-1 and TRBJ1-2, with D possibly matching TRBD1 (5 bases). V shed 0 bases and J shed 4 bases, with 15 bases lying between them. The CDR3 sequence is 16 residues long. Per the germline V gene, CDR1 is MNHNS and CDR2 is SASEGT. The CDR3 region is CASSEAAAGQIYGYTF. CDR3 bases read: TGTGCCAGCAGTGAAGCGGCGGCAGGGCAAATCTATGGC.

About this clone: The CDR3 extends 3 residues past the end of the read, so its final part is completed from the germline J gene. This chain uses TRBV20-1 with TRBJ2-1; D ambiguous. Germline values: CDR1 DFQATT, CDR2 SNEGSKA (reference sequence). V gave up 1 base and J gave up 9 bases, with 10 bases separating them. CDR3 length: 12 amino acids. CDR3 bases read: TGCAGTGCTAGAGCCAGGTTGGGTGAG. Encoded protein: CSARARLGE. The entire CDR3 sequence reads CSARARLGEQFF.